This entry is about one T cell receptor (beta chain). Under the authors' procedure: Estimates of nucleated cell counts were drawn from the amplification of reference gene primers. TCRdb keeps only in-frame clones here, not all; method: immunoSEQ multiplex PCR. Clonal size and the V and J genes are those of that table, whereas D and trimming came from the DNA. The sample has 250,000 to 300,000 clones, approximately 86% seen once. Germline V gene sequence: CDR1 PRHDT, CDR2 FYEKMQ (reference sequence). The CDR3 contains 14 residues. The V gene end was trimmed by 6 bases and the J gene end by 2 bases; junction bases not matched to a gene: 5. The data belong to a study of blood T cell repertoires in COVID-19. Study-level background: From the United States, Italy and Spain came samples of acute and convalescent COVID-19. In each case, the material was cDNA or gDNA derived from T cells, B-cell-depleted T cells, or PBMCs.

The receptor was isolated from a woman between 70 and 85 years old with COVID-19, enrolled during active disease. This chain joins TRBV13 and TRBJ1-2, with 8 nucleotides matching TRBD1. The material sequenced was peripheral blood. The CDR3 is CASSGQGLNYGYTF. The DNA of the CDR3 is TGTGCCAGCAGTGGACAGGGCTTAAACTATGGCTACACCTTC.